This T cell receptor (beta chain) was identified during a study of OX40 agonist ivuxolimab in advanced cancers. Study background: Patients were under 90% male with ages roughly 20 to 85, mean 60. Of the patients, three showed partial responses, one with hepatocellular carcinoma and two with cutaneous melanoma. Study-wide results and caveats: In the expanded peripheral T cells, antigen specificity was never determined. On average, a greater number of expanded clones characterised CD8+ T cells relative to CD4+.

The CDR3 loop spans 13 amino acids. Germline CDR1 is SNHLY and CDR2 is FYNNEI. Trimming stripped 4 bases from V and 4 bases from J, with 10 bases between. Generated by immunoSEQ multiplex PCR, the TCRdb table keeps only in-frame clones and is missing some. This sample carries 39,000 or so clones, 70% to 90% of them seen once, and the ten largest clones take approximately 0.5%. This clone has only one observation. Its matching antigen is unknown. Source: CD4+ or CD8+ T cells sorted from blood, taken in a trial of the OX40 agonist ivuxolimab. The rearrangement joins TRBV2 to TRBJ1-2; D is ambiguous. This clonotype was obtained from an adult with an advanced solid tumor such as melanoma, head and neck, liver or kidney cancer. CDR3 nucleotide sequence: TGTGCCAGCAGTGGGCGAGTTCTCTATGGCTACACCTTC. Translated, it gives CASSGRVLYGYTF.